This TCR beta chain was observed in a study of T cells in Graves' hyperthyroidism and ophthalmopathy. Study conclusions and caveats: Blood also contained most expanded thyroid clonotypes above 0.001.

There are many counts of this clonotype. The antigen remains undetermined. V lost 6 bases to trimming and J lost 2 bases, with 5 bases between them. The CDR3 extends over 11 amino acids. Germline loops: CDR1 DFQATT, CDR2 SNEGSKA (reference sequence). Authors of the study amplified TCR beta CDR3 regions from RNA transcripts. HTBI primers were used for first-round RT-PCR of the TCR CDR3. In TCRdb, the multiplex PCR reads were re-called with MiXCR into one record per CDR3 protein. The table includes more than 550,000 distinct CDR3 sequences, 17% detected once. The receptor was isolated from a man aged 45-60 years with Graves' hyperthyroidism. The sequenced sample was blood. This chain connects TRBV20-1 to TRBJ2-1, with D uncertain. The CDR3 is CSARPYNEQFF. The CDR3 region has the DNA TGCAGTGCCCGACCCTACAATGAGCAGTTCTTC.